These 6 T cell receptor beta chains originate from one sample sequenced in a study of identical twins (dated by TCRdb to about 2016). Libraries came from 5' RACE. Sequencing took place on an Illumina HiSeq 2000. Using fastp trimming at Q25 and MiXCR clonotype assembly, TCRdb reanalyzed the public sequencing data and kept in-frame beta chains. Entries that share a CDR3 protein sequence are merged under the most common genes and DNA. This sample has about 790,000 distinct CDR3 sequences in its table, and around a sixth of those were observed once. The ten largest clones capture around 14% of the sample. The sample was also linked to a second study, of T cells expressing NK-cell markers.

Input material: PBMCs. The receptors here all came from a woman aged 18-29 years in good health.

In this sample, this clonotype turned up a few times. This chain uses TRBV10-3 with TRBJ2-1, with no clear D. The V gene lost 3 bases and the J gene lost 0 bases, with 12 bases spanning the gap. Germline CDR1 is ENHRY and CDR2 is SYGVKD. The CDR3 sequence is 16 residues long. This chain's CDR3 is CAISDGARSSYNEQFF. DNA for the CDR3: TGTGCCATCAGTGACGGAGCCAGGAGCTCCTACAATGAGCAGTTCTTC.

The chain combines TRBV6-2 or TRBV6-3 with TRBJ2-3; unclear D gene. V was clipped by 6 bases and J by 2 bases, with 21 bases between them. Germline V CDR1 and CDR2: MNHEY, SVGEGT. The CDR3 is 17 amino acids. This CDR3 is CASRTPGRGRFTDTQYF. CDR3 DNA: TGTGCCAGCAGGACCCCTGGGCGTGGCAGATTCACAGATACGCAGTATTTT.

This clonotype showed up just a few times. The DNA of the CDR3 is TGTGCCACCAAATTCCGACCTGGGGCCCTCACAGATACGCAGTATTTT. Encoded protein: CATKFRPGALTDTQYF. The chain has TRBV6-1 and TRBJ2-3, with D possibly matching TRBD1 (5 bases). V gave up 10 bases and J gave up 2 bases, with 22 bases separating them. This CDR3 has 16 amino acids. Looked up from germline, CDR1 is MNHNS and CDR2 is SASEGT.

This chain joins TRBV2 and TRBJ2-5, with 7 bases matching TRBD2. J lost 4 bases, V lost 8 bases, and 7 bases had no gene match. There are 13 residues in the CDR3. Germline V gene data show CDR1 as SNHLY and CDR2 as FYNNEI. CDR3 coding DNA: TGTGCCAGCGAGCGGGATGGGCGAGAGACCCAGTACTTC. Translation gives CASERDGRETQYF.

This clonotype was detected only a few times. The chain uses TRBV3-1 and TRBJ2-7; D unresolved. Between the trimmed V and J ends, which lost 3 bases and 4 bases, there was a span of 7 bases. This CDR3 region has 12 residues. CDR1 and CDR2 (germline): LGHDT, YNNKEL (reference sequence). The CDR3 sequence is CASSHRSYEQYF. CDR3 nucleotide sequence: TGTGCCAGCAGCCATCGGTCGTACGAGCAGTACTTC.

This clonotype was seen at least ten times. The rearrangement joins TRBV20-1 to TRBJ2-7; D may be TRBD2 (6 bases). The V end was cut by 5 bases, the J end by 4 bases, with 18 bases between. The germline V gene encodes CDR1 DFQATT and CDR2 SNEGSKA (reference sequence). The CDR3 is made up of 14 amino acids. This chain's CDR3 is CSASLGTGRYEQYF. DNA for the CDR3: TGCAGTGCTTCACTCGGGACTGGACGATACGAGCAGTACTTC.